The 17 T cell receptor beta chains given below trace back to one sample, sequenced in a study of OX40 agonist ivuxolimab in advanced cancers. Only in-frame clones appear in the TCRdb table, and some are missing; sequencing was by immunoSEQ multiplex PCR. The data contain roughly 11,000 clones, roughly 77% of them singletons. Here the sequenced sample was CD4+ or CD8+ T cells sorted from blood, taken in a trial of the OX40 agonist ivuxolimab. All receptors derive from an adult with an advanced solid tumor such as melanoma, head and neck, liver or kidney cancer.

CDR3 bases: TGTGCCAGCAGCTTTAGTGGTACCCTATACGAGCAGTACTTC. Translated, it gives CASSFSGTLYEQYF. This chain uses TRBV11-1 with TRBJ2-7; no clear D. The CDR3 has 14 residues. Germline V CDR1 and CDR2: SGHAT, FQDESV (reference sequence). The V and J ends lost 3 bases and 4 bases respectively, with 13 bases between them.

This clone was seen only once. The chain combines TRBV7-6 with TRBJ1-2; D is ambiguous. The CDR3 contains 16 residues. V was trimmed by 5 bases and J by 6 bases, leaving 22 bases between them. CDR1 SGHVS and CDR2 FNYEAQ come from the germline V gene. CDR3 DNA: TGTGCCAGCAGCATAATCCGTGAATCTCGAAAGAATGGCTACACCTTC. Protein sequence: CASSIIRESRKNGYTF.

The V call is TRBV11-2, the J call TRBJ2-5; 10 positions agree with TRBD2. In germline, CDR1 is SGHAT, CDR2 FQNNGV. The V and J ends lost 4 bases and 0 bases, in that order; junction bases with no gene match: 11. The CDR3 runs to 18 residues. CDR3 nucleotides: TGTGCCAGCAGCTCCCGGGGGCGTCTAGCGGGGGACCAAGAGACCCAGTACTTC. Translated: CASSSRGRLAGDQETQYF.

The chain combines TRBV5-1 with TRBJ2-7; TRBD2 aligns across 7 bases. Germline V CDR1 and CDR2: SGHRS, YFSETQ. With V trimmed by 3 bases and J by 0 bases, 3 bases remained unmatched. This CDR3 has 14 residues. This chain's CDR3 is CASSSGGNSYEQYF. The DNA of the CDR3 is TGCGCCAGCAGCTCCGGGGGGAACTCCTACGAGCAGTACTTC.

The J gene is TRBJ1-1, the V gene TRBV5-4; D is possibly TRBD1 (6 bases). Germline CDR1 is SGHNT and CDR2 is YYREEE (reference sequence). This CDR3 contains 12 residues. V was shortened by 3 bases and J by 9 bases, with 12 bases between the two germline ends. This CDR3 reads CASSWGRDKAFF. The CDR3 nucleotides read TGTGCCAGCAGCTGGGGCAGGGACAAAGCTTTCTTT. The full variable domain, in which reference TRBV5-4 and TRBJ1-1 provide the parts outside the CDR3, is ETGVTQSPTHLIKTRGQQVTLRCSSQSGHNTVSWYQQALGQGPQFIFQYYREEENGRGNFPPRFSGLQFPNYSSELNVNALELDDSALYLCASSWGRDKAFFGQGTRLTVV.

In its sample, this clone was seen a few times. This chain links TRBV27 with TRBJ2-2, with 7 positions matching TRBD2. CDR3 size: 17 residues. The trim removed 3 bases at V and 0 bases at J, leaving 7 bases unmatched. CDR1 MNHEY and CDR2 SMNVEV come from the germline V gene (reference sequence). CDR3 protein: CASSFSLAGANTGELFF. CDR3 nucleotides: TGTGCCAGCAGTTTTTCCTTGGCGGGGGCGAACACCGGGGAGCTGTTTTTT.

The V call is TRBV27, the J call TRBJ2-7, with TRBD2 identical over 11 bases. CDR3 length: 15 amino acids. In germline, CDR1 is MNHEY, CDR2 SMNVEV (reference sequence). J lost 3 bases, V lost 5 bases, and 6 bases had no gene match. The CDR3 DNA follows: TGTGCCAGCAGTCCCGCGACTAGCGGGAACTACGAGCAGTACTTC. Translation gives CASSPATSGNYEQYF.

J is TRBJ1-1 and V is TRBV6-4; possibly TRBD1 for D (6 bases). The CDR3 is made up of 14 amino acids. Germline V gene sequence: CDR1 MRHNA, CDR2 SNTAGT. V was cut by 0 bases and J by 7 bases, with 12 bases left in between. The CDR3 loop reads CASSDSGDTSEAFF. Written as DNA, the CDR3 is TGTGCCAGCAGTGACTCAGGGGACACCAGTGAAGCTTTCTTT.

This clone was seen a single time. The gene calls are TRBV7-9 and TRBJ1-1, with D possibly being TRBD1 (6 bases). The CDR3 contains 12 residues. Germline V gives CDR1 SEHNR, CDR2 FQNEAQ (reference sequence). The V end was cut by 4 bases, the J end by 10 bases, with 13 bases between. CDR3 sequence: CASSSGQFSAFF. The CDR3 bases are TGTGCCAGCAGCTCAGGACAGTTTTCAGCTTTCTTT.

This chain connects TRBV4-1 to TRBJ2-7; D remains ambiguous. CDR3 length: 11 amino acids. Germline values: CDR1 MGHRA, CDR2 YSYEKL. V shed 0 bases and J shed 6 bases, with 3 bases lying between them. CDR3 protein: CASSQDGEQYF. Here the CDR3 DNA reads TGCGCCAGCAGCCAAGACGGCGAGCAGTACTTC.

The chain combines TRBV15 with TRBJ1-2; D remains ambiguous. Germline V gives CDR1 LNHNV, CDR2 YYDKDF (reference sequence). The CDR3 has 13 amino acids. The V end was cut by 0 bases, the J end by 4 bases, with 6 bases between. In DNA, the CDR3 is TGTGCCACCAGCAGAGATCTGACCTATGGCTACACCTTC. Translating gives CATSRDLTYGYTF.

This clone has more than one count but fewer than ten. V usage is TRBV4-2 and J usage is TRBJ2-5; D gene uncertain. The germline V gene has CDR1 LGHNA and CDR2 YNFKEQ. The V end lost 0 bases, the J end lost 5 bases, and 13 bases lay between the germline ends. The CDR3 has 15 amino acids. CDR3: CASSQERGPGETQYF. The CDR3 DNA follows: TGTGCCAGCAGCCAAGAGCGCGGACCCGGGGAGACCCAGTACTTC.

The chain combines TRBV7-3 with TRBJ2-3, with 7 bases identical to TRBD1. The CDR3 totals 15 residues. After removal of 1 base from V and 3 bases from J, the junction contained 4 bases not matched to a gene. Germline CDR1 SGHTA, CDR2 FQGTGA. CDR3 nucleotide sequence: TGTGCCAGCAGCTTAAGCGCCAGGGGGACAGATACGCAGTATTTT. Translation gives CASSLSARGTDTQYF.

The chain recombines TRBV13 with TRBJ2-1; 7 bases are a match to TRBD2. Germline values: CDR1 PRHDT, CDR2 FYEKMQ (reference sequence). The junction had 13 bases not matched to a gene; V was cut back by 6 bases and J by 8 bases. CDR3 size: 15 residues. CDR3 sequence reads: CASRPRDYPGDEQFF. DNA for the CDR3: TGTGCCAGCAGGCCACGGGACTACCCCGGGGATGAGCAGTTCTTC.

This chain connects TRBV18 to TRBJ2-5; D is possibly TRBD1 (5 bases). Between the trimmed V and J ends, which lost 3 bases and 5 bases, there was a span of 16 bases. Germline V CDR1 and CDR2: KGHSH, LQKENI. This CDR3 has 15 amino acids. CDR3: CASSPRRVDEETQYF. In nucleotides, the CDR3 is TGTGCCAGCTCACCTCGCAGGGTGGACGAGGAGACCCAGTACTTC.

This sequence joins TRBV6-1 and TRBJ2-7, with a weak D call TRBD1 (6 bases). Germline V gene lookup returns CDR1 MNHNS and CDR2 SASEGT. This CDR3 is 13 amino acids long. Between the trimmed V and J ends, which lost 10 bases and 3 bases, there was a span of 16 bases. Written as DNA, the CDR3 is TGTGCCATCCAAAAGGGGACAAGCTACGAGCAGTACTTC. Amino acids: CAIQKGTSYEQYF.

The chain links TRBV27 to TRBJ2-7; 7 nucleotides align to TRBD1. This CDR3 has 14 residues. J gave up 2 bases and V 4 bases, and 5 bases lay outside the gene matches. The germline V gene has CDR1 MNHEY and CDR2 SMNVEV (reference sequence). CDR3 bases: TGTGCCAGCAGTTCCCCGGGACAGACCTACGAGCAGTACTTC. Residues: CASSSPGQTYEQYF.